This T cell receptor (beta chain) was sequenced in a study of tumor and adjacent non-tumor tissue in lung cancer. General observations from the study: Normal lung showed higher cumulative top 100 clone frequency than tumor.

This sample's RNA came from whole unsorted tissue. The library came from three nested PCR rounds adapted from ARM-PCR protocols. TCRdb re-called the multiplex PCR reads through MiXCR, storing one row per CDR3 protein. Counted here are 120,000 or so distinct CDR3 sequences, 55% to 75% occurring once; the ten biggest clones make up more than 10%. The CDR3 extends over 14 amino acids. Germline CDR1 SGHDT, CDR2 YYEEEE. With respect to this clonotype: Its antigen is not known. A junction boundary mismatches the germline segment, possibly from a read error.

Sequencing was carried out using lung tumor tissue. The rearrangement joins TRBV5-6 to TRBJ2-2; D is perhaps TRBD2 (5 bases). This TCR was sampled from a man aged 30 to 45 with non-small cell lung cancer. The CDR3 sequence is CASSLVTNTGKLFF. The CDR3 nucleotides are TGTGCCAGCAGCTTGGTCACCAACACCGGGAAGCTGTTTTTT.